This paragraph covers one T cell receptor beta chain sequence. The clone's antigen remains unknown. Base qualities are not provided; no much larger clone lies one nucleotide away. This specimen belongs to a study of cytomegalovirus exposure and HLA in healthy donors (dated by TCRdb to between 2016 and 2019). Context from the whole study: An earlier analysis of about 560 of the donors reported around 280 Gb of sequence data and 90 million to 120 million unique TCR beta sequences obtained from roughly 170 million T cells. To decide whether each TCR beta V gene segment behaved as functional or pseudogenic, an earlier analysis of some 600 of the donors relied on high-throughput TCR beta sequencing. Donor age, sex, ethnicity and CMV serostatus were compiled together with the repertoire data. In a later genetic analysis, genome-wide SNP genotypes for about three fifths of the roughly 670 donors were used, and that subset was treated as a discovery cohort. Approximately 300 gigabases of sequencing data and around 88 million unique TCR sequences made up an early release that covered several hundred HLA-typed donors. Because of strong linkage in the cohort, roughly five DR-DQ haplotypes were treated as single units for association and clustering. Among a few hundred genotyped donors of the cohort, an average of around 240,000 unique TCR beta nucleotide sequences were sequenced per donor, 15% to 20% of them non-productive. The aim of the study was to test whether cataloging public T cell receptors could identify signatures of past pathogen exposure. In a later analysis, previously published TCR beta repertoires from 670 or so donors were re-analyzed and high-resolution HLA genotyping was added so that TCR occurrence patterns could be studied. Among the roughly 370 genotyped donors, around 79% belonged to the genetic ancestry cluster associated with self-reported Caucasian donors. To predict cytomegalovirus infection status, the study combined high-throughput TCR immunosequencing, statistical association of individual TCRs with disease status, and machine learning. Besides the first cohort of approximately 710 subjects, a separate validation cohort made up of over a hundred different subjects was used. Every discovery cohort repertoire had been produced on one sequencing platform. The study profiled the T cell repertoires of more than 500 subjects by immunosequencing and related them to cytomegalovirus serostatus. The number of donors typed differed by locus, with roughly 629-640 for A, B, C, DRB1 and DQB1, around 560 for DQA1, nearly 610 for DPA1, and about 450 for DPB1. Rather than drawing on any new phenotypic data, the later analysis identified candidate immune exposures from TCR beta sequences and the way those sequences occurred across donors. HLA typing covered class I and class II loci at four-digit resolution. The paper's findings and limits, for the study overall: At a false discovery rate of 0.05, a later analysis linked under 20,000 TCR beta sequences to specific HLA alleles. The earlier analysis of about 600 of the donors excluded approximately 17 rarely observed V segments, including chromosome 9 orphons, because counts were too low. In a later analysis, the rate of TCR association differed among HLA loci, with DRB1 alleles having the most associated TCRs and HLA-C alleles having the fewest. A few of the identified cytomegalovirus-associated TCR beta chains were confirmed in vitro to be specific for cytomegalovirus antigens. Compared with equally common non-associated chains, HLA-associated TCR beta chains in a later analysis were more clonally expanded and had lower generation probabilities. Immune exposure information for the cohort was limited to CMV serostatus. An association between a missense DCLRE1C variant and V-gene and J-gene trimming of TCR beta chains was found in a later genetic analysis and replicated in an independent cohort. According to the authors, the approach could potentially be generalized to other disease states and immunological phenotypes. The 87-base-pair reads could not distinguish some IMGT-functional V segments, including TRBV6-2 and TRBV6-3, so those segments were excluded. A group of highly shared sequence variants was considered likely to be a technical artifact of the sequencing pipeline. Several of the top co-occurrence clusters appeared to be linked to parvovirus B19, influenza, CMV and Epstein-Barr virus, according to a later analysis. A further reported finding was that TCR beta sequences accurately predicted the HLA-A and HLA-B alleles for most subjects in the first cohort. Most TCR sequences were seen in very few donors, while some public TCRs were found in many individuals. According to a later genetic analysis, donors in an Asian-associated ancestry cluster had fewer N-insertions in productive TCRs than the roughly 670-donor mean. A total of roughly 160 TCR beta chains were listed by the study as associated with cytomegalovirus. Correlated functional status among segregating V segments might reflect linkage disequilibrium, but an unknown experimental factor could not be ruled out. Roughly uniform sequencing depth across donors was assumed in presence/absence analyses, although this assumption may not hold. Most CMV-associated TCR beta chains appeared to be HLA-restricted in a later analysis, and the HLA associations seemed to be driven largely by CMV exposure. Because some donors lacked HLA typing at each locus, the association tests relied only on the typed subset. The classifier was reported to diagnose cytomegalovirus status with high specificity and sensitivity in both the original and validation cohorts. Strong co-occurrence of HLA alleles, especially DR and DQ, made assigning TCR associations to individual alleles difficult. In an earlier analysis of about 550 of the donors, most TCR beta V segments were observed in productive rearrangements about 87% or about 30% of the time, broadly matching IMGT annotations. This cohort had only TCR beta chains sequenced, and the lack of alpha or paired-chain data limited which features could be detected.

The cohort was made up of about 610 healthy bone marrow donors. At the time of sampling, every cohort member was nominally healthy, though immune exposures that went unrecorded were likely present. The donor was CMV seropositive and was included in the group of 290 or so seropositive cohort members. A peripheral blood sample was collected from each donor, and TCR beta sequencing was performed on peripheral blood mononuclear cells. The Qiagen DNeasy Blood Extraction Kit was used to extract genomic DNA from the blood cell samples. Cut back by 4 bases and 1 base, the V and J ends lie 7 bases apart. The CDR3 measures 13 amino acids from cysteine to phenylalanine. Only CDR3 DNA is held: 39 bases, read in frame from base 1. CDR1 and CDR2 are drawn from the germline V gene: MDHEN, SYDVKM. Library preparation was by the immunoSEQ multiplex PCR assay. A mixture of 60 forward primers for TCR Vbeta segments and 13 reverse primers for TCR Jbeta segments was used in the multiplex PCR. A multiplex PCR assay on genomic DNA amplified the CDR3 region of rearranged TCR beta genes. On the Illumina HiSeq System, the amplified TCR beta libraries were sequenced as 87-base-pair reads. The study's own analysis went as follows. In a later analysis, 80 million or so unique TCR beta chains were counted across the approximately 640 repertoires, and roughly 11 million of these chains were shared by at least two donors. Raw reads were error-corrected and collapsed into unique sequences by a nearest-neighbor algorithm in which closely related sequences were merged to remove PCR and sequencing errors. V, D and J gene segments were assigned by aligning CDR3 sequences to IMGT reference sequences. Each retained sequence needed at least a six-nucleotide match to both a V gene segment and a J gene segment. Rearrangements were classified as productive when the CDR3 lacked stop codons and remained in frame with V and J, and all other rearrangements were classified as non-productive. CDR3 was defined according to IMGT convention as the region running from the second conserved V-encoded cysteine to the conserved J-encoded phenylalanine. Sequences without an unambiguous match to a single V gene segment were excluded from the earlier analysis of 450 to 650 of the donors. An earlier analysis of around 600 of the donors classified V segments as functional when productive rearrangements were above 56.7% and as segregating when the standard deviation between donors was above 5%. A statistical classification framework was built to diagnose cytomegalovirus status from the catalog of TCR beta chain sequences. In a later analysis, TCR nucleotide sequences were compared against IMGT/GENE-DB human TR gene sequences so that V and J genes could be assigned. A later analysis assigned CDR3 sequences and most-parsimonious VDJ recombination scenarios with the TCRdist pipeline. In a later analysis, each TCR beta chain was defined by its CDR3 amino acid sequence together with its V-gene family, and reads without a unique V-gene family were excluded. A later analysis removed 550 to 650 highly shared, low-generation-probability nucleotide sequences to deal with suspected cross-contamination and a sequencing artifact. In a later analysis, a clonal expansion index was calculated for each public chain from normalized within-repertoire ranks of inferred template counts. Generation probabilities in a later analysis came from a VDJ recombination model fitted to out-of-frame rearrangements, and those results were checked against IGoR. A later analysis scored TCR-TCR, TCR-HLA and TCR-CMV co-occurrence with hypergeometric tests, applying a repertoire-size bias correction to TCR pairs. To estimate false discovery rates, a later analysis permuted the HLA or CMV assignments 20 times. In a later analysis, co-occurring TCRs were grouped using DBSCAN, and TCRdist sequence similarity was added for clustering within HLA-allele-positive subsets. For co-occurrence clustering, repertoires with fewer than 30,000 or more than 120,000 public chains were excluded, along with several repertoires with anomalous nucleotide sharing. As stored in TCRdb, this immuneACCESS dataset retains in-frame rearrangements with V and J assigned. A fraction of the clones does not appear; measured against another copy, unresolved V genes explain less than half of the discrepancy, and the remainder lacks a known reason. The D gene and trimming were derived from the DNA, and the V and J assignments and clone size from that table. Here the sample has 60,000 to 90,000 clones; 60% to 70% occur a single time. The ten largest clones take up about 7.6% of the sample.

The sequence was collected from a man aged 40-49 years in good health and CMV-seropositive. The material sequenced was PBMCs. The rearranged segments are TRBV28 and TRBJ2-5; TRBD2 is perhaps the D gene, given 6 matching bases. The CDR3 has the sequence CASSYSGQETQYF. The nucleotide sequence is given as TGTGCCAGCAGTTATAGCGGCCAAGAGACCCAGTACTTC.